This T cell receptor beta chain was profiled in a study of cytomegalovirus exposure and HLA in healthy donors. The CDR3 totals 14 residues. V lost 6 bases, J lost 0 bases, and 5 bases stayed unmatched. The germline V gene encodes CDR1 MNHEY and CDR2 SVGAGI. PCR involved 60 Vbeta and 13 Jbeta primers. Using immunoSEQ multiplex PCR, the repertoire was profiled, and TCRdb retains in-frame clones only, with some absent. Among about 150,000 clones listed, over 60% were seen once. Sequences were obtained from PBMCs. The chain uses TRBV6-5 and TRBJ2-7; 7 nucleotides agree with TRBD2. This TCR came from a woman aged 18-29 years in good health and CMV-seronegative. This chain's CDR3 is CASRQSGGSYEQYV. CDR3 coding DNA: TGTGCCAGCAGACAGTCGGGGGGCTCCTACGAGCAGTACGTC.